This T cell receptor (beta chain) was identified in a study of human T cells and chemical hapten exposure. What the library attached to individual cDNA molecules were unique molecular identifiers. In TCRdb, the RACE reads were re-called with MiXCR into one record per CDR3 protein. The sample lists a few hundred thousand distinct CDR3 sequences; nearly 6.5% were seen once. This clonotype was counted ten times or more. Germline values: CDR1 SGHTA, CDR2 FQGNSA. With 4 bases removed from V and 0 bases from J, the gap between germline ends came to 13 bases. This CDR3 is built from 16 residues. Time point: patch test 2, 6 weeks after DPC sensitization. The treatment here: therapeutic diphenylcyclopropenone sensitization with weekly scalp DPC.

The sequence came from a woman between 18 and 29 years old with alopecia areata. Some clones in this sample may be carry-over from other donors' samples. This sequence joins TRBV7-2 and TRBJ1-5, with unresolved D. The specimen was whole blood, collected in connection with sensitization to the hapten diphenylcyclopropenone (DPC). The CDR3 here is CASSSLQPVSNQPQHF. DNA for the CDR3: TGTGCCAGCAGCTCCCTCCAGCCCGTTAGCAATCAGCCCCAGCATTTT.